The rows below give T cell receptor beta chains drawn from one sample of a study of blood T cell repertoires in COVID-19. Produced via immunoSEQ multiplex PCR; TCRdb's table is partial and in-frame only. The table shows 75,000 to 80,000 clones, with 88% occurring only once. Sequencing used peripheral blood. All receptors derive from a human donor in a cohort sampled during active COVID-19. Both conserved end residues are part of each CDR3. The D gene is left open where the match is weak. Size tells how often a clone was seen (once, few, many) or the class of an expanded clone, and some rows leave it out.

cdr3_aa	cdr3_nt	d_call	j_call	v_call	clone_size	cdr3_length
CASSFLAEETQYF	TGTGCCAGCAGTTTTCTAGCGGAAGAGACCCAGTACTTC	TRBD2	TRBJ2-5	TRBV12-3/TRBV12-4	once	13
CASSYAERETQYF	TGTGCCAGCAGTTACGCCGAGCGGGAGACCCAGTACTTC	.	TRBJ2-5	TRBV6-5	.	13
CASSLVSSGGHNEQFF	TGCGCCAGCAGCTTGGTATCTAGCGGGGGCCACAATGAGCAGTTCTTC	TRBD2	TRBJ2-1	TRBV5-1	.	16
CAWGGQGTQYF	TGTGCCTGGGGGGGACAGGGGACCCAGTACTTC	TRBD1	TRBJ2-5	TRBV30	.	11
CASSPSYEQFF	TGTGCCAGCAGCCCGAGTTACGAGCAGTTCTTC	.	TRBJ2-1	TRBV11-3	once	11
CASSALGLAGATQYF	TGTGCCAGCAGTGCTCTCGGACTAGCGGGAGCTACGCAGTATTTT	TRBD2	TRBJ2-3	TRBV2	.	15
CASSSLTSDENIQYF	TGTGCCAGCAGCTCACTGACTAGCGATGAAAACATTCAGTACTTC	TRBD2	TRBJ2-4	TRBV5-4	.	15
CATADRNQPQHF	TGTGCCACCGCGGACAGAAATCAGCCCCAGCATTTT	.	TRBJ1-5	TRBV19	.	12
CASSWGQGSGELFF	TGCGCCAGCAGTTGGGGACAGGGGTCCGGGGAGCTGTTTTTT	TRBD1	TRBJ2-2	TRBV5-1	.	14
CSGQHSYEQYF	TGCAGCGGACAGCACTCCTACGAGCAGTACTTC	.	TRBJ2-7	TRBV20-1	.	11
CASSSRGQVNTEAFF	TGTGCCAGCAGCTCCCGAGGACAGGTGAACACTGAAGCTTTCTTT	TRBD1	TRBJ1-1	TRBV6-2/TRBV6-3	.	15
CASSQQTGPGNSPLHF	TGTGCCAGCAGCCAGCAGACAGGGCCGGGGAATTCACCCCTCCACTTT	TRBD1	TRBJ1-6	TRBV14	.	16
CASSLVRGYEQYF	TGTGCCAGCAGCTTAGTCAGGGGCTACGAGCAGTACTTC	.	TRBJ2-7	TRBV7-8	.	13
CASSRTFSNTEAFF	TGTGCCAGCTCTAGGACATTTTCCAACACTGAAGCTTTCTTT	.	TRBJ1-1	TRBV6-5	.	14
CASSLSGGAADTQYF	TGCGCCAGCAGCTTAAGCGGGGGGGCCGCAGATACGCAGTATTTT	TRBD2	TRBJ2-3	TRBV5-1	.	15
CASSKTGRSDYGYTF	TGTGCCAGCAGCAAGACAGGACGGAGCGACTATGGCTACACCTTC	.	TRBJ1-2	TRBV21-1	.	15
CASSPELGSGSNSDTQYF	TGTGCCAGCAGCCCCGAGTTGGGTAGCGGGAGTAATTCGGATACGCAGTATTTT	TRBD2	TRBJ2-3	TRBV7-3	.	18
CASSPRLAGGESEQFF	TGTGCCAGCTCACCAAGGTTGGCGGGCGGCGAATCGGAGCAGTTCTTC	.	TRBJ2-1	TRBV18	.	16
CSVETHRGRVDEQFF	TGCAGCGTCGAAACCCACAGGGGGCGGGTAGATGAGCAGTTCTTC	TRBD1	TRBJ2-1	TRBV29-1	.	15
CATSRDRRRRETQYF	TGTGCCACCAGCAGAGATCGTAGGAGGAGGGAGACCCAGTACTTC	.	TRBJ2-5	TRBV15	.	15
CASSIQDTQYF	TGCGCCAGCAGCATACAAGATACGCAGTATTTT	.	TRBJ2-3	TRBV5-1	.	11
CASSREQETQYF	TGCGCCAGCAGCCGAGAACAAGAGACCCAGTACTTC	.	TRBJ2-5	TRBV5-1	once	12
CASSSGTGVAYEQYF	TGTGCCAGCTCATCCGGGACAGGGGTTGCCTACGAGCAGTACTTC	TRBD1	TRBJ2-7	TRBV18	.	15
CASSLGISGIQETQYF	TGTGCCAGCAGCTTAGGGATTAGCGGGATCCAAGAGACCCAGTACTTC	TRBD2	TRBJ2-5	TRBV7-9	.	16
CASSASGRNTGELFF	TGTGCCAGCAGCGCTAGCGGGAGGAACACCGGGGAGCTGTTTTTT	TRBD2	TRBJ2-2	TRBV9	.	15
CASSQETLGEQFF	TGTGCCAGCAGCCAAGAGACTCTCGGTGAGCAGTTCTTC	.	TRBJ2-1	TRBV4-2	.	13
CASSLGIANTGELFF	TGCGCCAGCAGCTTGGGTATTGCGAACACCGGGGAGCTGTTTTTT	.	TRBJ2-2	TRBV5-1	.	15
CASSLYPGRIYNEQFF	TGTGCCAGCAGCTTATATCCCGGGAGGATTTACAATGAGCAGTTCTTC	TRBD2	TRBJ2-1	TRBV7-3	.	16
CASSQELGGGSGYEQYF	TGTGCCAGCAGCCAAGAACTGGGCGGGGGGTCAGGTTACGAGCAGTACTTC	TRBD2	TRBJ2-7	TRBV3-1/TRBV3-2	.	17
CASSSGEHREKLFF	TGTGCCAGCAGTTCGGGGGAGCATCGAGAAAAACTGTTTTTT	.	TRBJ1-4	TRBV6-2/TRBV6-3	.	14
CASRHSGSGNEQFF	TGTGCCAGCAGACACAGCGGGAGCGGGAATGAGCAGTTCTTC	TRBD2	TRBJ2-1	TRBV3-1/TRBV3-2	.	14
CASSPPSGGAGEQFF	TGTGCCAGCTCACCCCCCAGCGGGGGGGCCGGTGAGCAGTTCTTC	TRBD2	TRBJ2-1	TRBV18	.	15
CASSGQDYGYTF	TGTGCCAGCAGTGGGCAGGACTATGGCTACACCTTC	.	TRBJ1-2	TRBV2	.	12
CASSQVSHSTYEQYF	TGTGCCAGCAGCCAAGTATCTCACTCGACCTACGAGCAGTACTTC	.	TRBJ2-7	TRBV3-1/TRBV3-2	once	15
CASRGRGITEAFF	TGTGCCAGCAGGGGGAGAGGAATCACTGAAGCTTTCTTT	.	TRBJ1-1	TRBV27	.	13
CAIKAGDTSYEQYF	TGTGCCATCAAAGCCGGGGACACCTCCTACGAGCAGTACTTC	.	TRBJ2-7	TRBV10-3	.	14